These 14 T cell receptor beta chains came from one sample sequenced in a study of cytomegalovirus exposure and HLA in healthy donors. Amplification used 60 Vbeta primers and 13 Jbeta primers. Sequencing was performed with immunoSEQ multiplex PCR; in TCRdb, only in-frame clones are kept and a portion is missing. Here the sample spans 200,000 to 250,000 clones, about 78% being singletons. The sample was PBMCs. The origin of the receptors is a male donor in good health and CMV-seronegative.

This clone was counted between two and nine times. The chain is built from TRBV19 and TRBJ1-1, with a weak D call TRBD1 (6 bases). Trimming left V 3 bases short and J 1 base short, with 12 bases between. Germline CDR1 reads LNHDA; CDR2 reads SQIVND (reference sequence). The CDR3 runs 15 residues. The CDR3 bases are TGTGCCAGTAGTATCAGGGGTCCCCAGAACACTGAAGCTTTCTTT. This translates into CASSIRGPQNTEAFF.

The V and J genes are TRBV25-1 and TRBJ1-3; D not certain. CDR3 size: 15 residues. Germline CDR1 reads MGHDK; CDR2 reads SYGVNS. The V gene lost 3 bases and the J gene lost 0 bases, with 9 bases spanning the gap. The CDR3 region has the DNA TGTGCCAGCAGTGACTTACAGATCTCTGGAAACACCATATATTTT. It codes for CASSDLQISGNTIYF.

The CDR3 loop is CAWSTGTSGTDTQYF. The DNA of the CDR3 is TGTGCCTGGTCCACCGGGACTAGCGGAACAGATACGCAGTATTTT. The chain combines TRBV30 with TRBJ2-3, with 11 positions matching TRBD2. The CDR3 totals 15 residues. V lost 5 bases, J lost 3 bases, and 7 bases stayed unmatched. Germline V gives CDR1 GTSNPN, CDR2 SVGIG (reference sequence).

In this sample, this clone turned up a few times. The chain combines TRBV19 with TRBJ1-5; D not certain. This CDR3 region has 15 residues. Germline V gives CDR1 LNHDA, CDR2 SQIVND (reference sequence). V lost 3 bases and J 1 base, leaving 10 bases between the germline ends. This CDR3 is CASSMGELSNQPQHF. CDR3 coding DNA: TGTGCCAGTAGTATGGGAGAATTAAGCAATCAGCCCCAGCATTTT.

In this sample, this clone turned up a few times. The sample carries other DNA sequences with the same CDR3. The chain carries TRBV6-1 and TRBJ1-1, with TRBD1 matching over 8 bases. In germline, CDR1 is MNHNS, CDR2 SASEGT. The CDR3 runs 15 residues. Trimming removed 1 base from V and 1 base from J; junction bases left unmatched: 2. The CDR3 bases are TGTGCCAGCAGTGAAGGGGGGACAGGGAACACTGAAGCTTTCTTT. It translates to CASSEGGTGNTEAFF.

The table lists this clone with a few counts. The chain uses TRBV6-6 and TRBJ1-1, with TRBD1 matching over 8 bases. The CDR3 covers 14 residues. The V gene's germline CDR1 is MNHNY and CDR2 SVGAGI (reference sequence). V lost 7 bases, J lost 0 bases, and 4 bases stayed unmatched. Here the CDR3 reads CASKGQALNTEAFF. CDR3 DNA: TGTGCCAGCAAGGGACAGGCCCTGAACACTGAAGCTTTCTTT.

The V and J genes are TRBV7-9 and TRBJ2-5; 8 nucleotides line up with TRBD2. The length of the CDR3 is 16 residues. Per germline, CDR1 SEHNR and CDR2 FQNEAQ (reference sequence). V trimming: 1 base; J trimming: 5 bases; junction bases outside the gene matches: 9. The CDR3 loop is CASSLGGGRPGETQYF. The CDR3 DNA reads TGTGCCAGCAGCTTAGGTGGCGGGAGGCCAGGGGAGACCCAGTACTTC.

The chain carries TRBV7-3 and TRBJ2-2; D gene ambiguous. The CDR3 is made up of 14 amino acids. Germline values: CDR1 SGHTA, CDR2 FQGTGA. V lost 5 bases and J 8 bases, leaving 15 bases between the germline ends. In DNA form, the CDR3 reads TGTGCCAGCAGCATAAGGGCGAACAGAGGGGAGCTGTTTTTT. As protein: CASSIRANRGELFF.

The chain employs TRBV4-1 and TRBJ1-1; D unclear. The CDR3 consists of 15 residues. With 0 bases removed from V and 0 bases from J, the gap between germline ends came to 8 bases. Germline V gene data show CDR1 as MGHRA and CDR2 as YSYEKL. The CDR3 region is CASSQDRQMNTEAFF. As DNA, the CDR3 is TGCGCCAGCAGCCAAGACAGACAAATGAACACTGAAGCTTTCTTT.

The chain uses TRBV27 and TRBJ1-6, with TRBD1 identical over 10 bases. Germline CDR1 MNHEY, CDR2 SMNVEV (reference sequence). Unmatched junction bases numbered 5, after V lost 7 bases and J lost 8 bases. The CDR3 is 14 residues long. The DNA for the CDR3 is TGTGCCAGCAAGTTGACAGGGGGCGATTCACCCCTCCACTTT. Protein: CASKLTGGDSPLHF.

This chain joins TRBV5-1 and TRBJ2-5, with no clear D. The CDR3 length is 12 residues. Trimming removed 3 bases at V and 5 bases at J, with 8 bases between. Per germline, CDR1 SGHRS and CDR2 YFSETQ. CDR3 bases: TGCGCCAGCAGCTCCCTTTTCGAGACCCAGTACTTC. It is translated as CASSSLFETQYF.

CDR3 protein: CASSQTLRDSLDNEQFF. The DNA for the CDR3 is TGTGCCAGCAGCCAAACCCTAAGGGACAGCCTCGACAATGAGCAGTTCTTC. The gene calls are TRBV21-1 and TRBJ2-1; the table calls TRBD1, which could not be checked here. TRBV21-1 is shown as a pseudogene. The CDR3 extends over 17 amino acids.

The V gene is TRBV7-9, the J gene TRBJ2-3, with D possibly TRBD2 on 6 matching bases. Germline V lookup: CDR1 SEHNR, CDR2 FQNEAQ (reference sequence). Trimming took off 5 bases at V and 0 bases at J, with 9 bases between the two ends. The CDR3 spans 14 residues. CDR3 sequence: CASSRDSSTDTQYF. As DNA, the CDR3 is TGTGCCAGCAGCCGGGACTCAAGCACAGATACGCAGTATTTT.

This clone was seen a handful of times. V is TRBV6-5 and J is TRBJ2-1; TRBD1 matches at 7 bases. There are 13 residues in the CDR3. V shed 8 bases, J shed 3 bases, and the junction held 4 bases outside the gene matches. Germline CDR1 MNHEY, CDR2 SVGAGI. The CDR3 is CASRDSLYNEQFF. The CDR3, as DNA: TGTGCCAGCCGGGACAGCCTCTACAATGAGCAGTTCTTC.